This entry lists 32 T cell receptor beta chains sequenced from one sample in a study of metastatic and nonmetastatic thyroid tumors. TCRdb re-clonotyped the PCR reads through MiXCR. The sample holds 19,000 or so clones; about a quarter are singletons and the top ten take over 9.5%. Each patient went into thyroid surgery without having received any treatment. The specimen was tumor tissue. These receptors originate from a female donor with papillary thyroid cancer or a benign thyroid nodule (not recorded which). Some clones in this sample may be carry-over from other donors' samples.

The chain uses TRBV19 and TRBJ1-2, with D maybe TRBD1 (6 bases). The CDR3 has 14 amino acids. Germline V gives CDR1 LNHDA, CDR2 SQIVND (reference sequence). The V end lost 5 bases, the J end lost 2 bases, and 12 bases lay between the germline ends. The CDR3 region is CASSSLQGNYGYTF. The DNA of the CDR3 is TGTGCCAGTAGTTCCCTACAGGGAAACTATGGCTACACCTTC.

By its share, this clone is medium-sized (0.01 to 0.1%). This chain connects TRBV30 to TRBJ1-2, with TRBD1 as a possible D gene (6 bases). Trimming took 0 bases from V and 12 from J, leaving 17 bases between them. The CDR3 covers 13 residues. CDR1 is GTSNPN, CDR2 SVGIG, per germline (reference sequence). In DNA, the CDR3 is TGTGCCTGGAGTGTAGGGTCTCAGGGGAGGCACACCTTC. Its protein product is CAWSVGSQGRHTF.

This chain joins TRBV11-1 and TRBJ2-7; a possible D gene is TRBD2 (6 bases). CDR3 length: 16 amino acids. Trimming left V 3 bases short and J 7 bases short, with 22 bases between. Looked up from germline, CDR1 is SGHAT and CDR2 is FQDESV (reference sequence). CDR3 sequence reads: CASSFGVGSPGSEQYF. The CDR3 DNA reads as TGTGCCAGCAGCTTTGGCGTGGGGTCGCCCGGGAGTGAGCAGTACTTC. The entire variable domain, with the rest obtained from reference TRBV11-1 and TRBJ2-7, is as follows: EAEVAQSPRYKITEKSQAVAFWCDPISGHATLYWYRQILGQGPELLVQFQDESVVDDSQLPKDRFSAERLKGVDSTLKIQPAELGDSAMYLCASSFGVGSPGSEQYFGPGTRLTVT.

This clone was seen a few times. The V gene is TRBV15, the J gene TRBJ2-1, with TRBD1 as a possible D gene (5 bases). The ends were cut back, 3 bases at V and 3 bases at J, with 12 bases in the middle. The CDR3 sequence is 15 residues long. Germline V gene lookup returns CDR1 LNHNV and CDR2 YYDKDF (reference sequence). This CDR3 is CATSSARALYNEQFF. CDR3 coding DNA: TGTGCCACCAGCAGTGCCAGGGCCCTCTACAATGAGCAGTTCTTC.

This clone has just a few counts. This chain connects TRBV2 to TRBJ2-7; maybe TRBD2 (6 bases). Germline CDR1 is SNHLY and CDR2 is FYNNEI. The CDR3 spans 13 residues. The ends were cut back, 7 bases at V and 0 bases at J, with 10 bases in the middle. The CDR3 region is CASTGTGSYEQYF. The CDR3 DNA reads TGTGCCAGCACCGGGACTGGCTCCTACGAGCAGTACTTC.

At least ten counts were recorded for this clone. One junction end disagrees with the germline gene, perhaps due to a read error. The same CDR3 is also encoded by other DNA sequences in this sample. This chain joins TRBV5-6 and TRBJ1-1; the D is unclear. Germline V gives CDR1 SGHDT, CDR2 YYEEEE. The CDR3 spans 13 residues. The CDR3 region has the DNA TGTGCCAGCAGCTTAGGAAGGAACACTGAAGCTTTCTTC. Its translation: CASSLGRNTEAFF.

This chain uses TRBV20-1 with TRBJ2-7; 9 nucleotides line up with TRBD1. The CDR3 length is 16 residues. Losses at the gene ends were 4 bases for V and 7 bases for J; bases not matched to a gene: 17. CDR1 and CDR2 from the germline V gene are DFQATT and SNEGSKA (reference sequence). The DNA for the CDR3 is TGCAGTGCTACTCCTCTCGGGGGACAGGGATCTTTAGAGCAGTACTTC. Protein: CSATPLGGQGSLEQYF.

This clone was seen many times. This clone may be a read error of a much larger clone one base away. The V gene is TRBV19, the J gene TRBJ1-1; 12 bases are shared with TRBD1. Trimming took 4 bases from V and 4 from J; bases not matched to a gene: 16. The CDR3 runs 19 residues. The germline gives CDR1 LNHDA, CDR2 SQIVND (reference sequence). Written as DNA, the CDR3 is TGTGCCAGTAGTACGGGACCGGGACAGGGGGCTGTTCTAAGCACTGAAGCTTTCTTT. Its protein product is CASSTGPGQGAVLSTEAFF.

There are many counts of this clone. V and J are TRBV7-9 and TRBJ1-4; 7 nucleotides line up with TRBD1. This CDR3 region has 14 residues. Unmatched junction bases numbered 7, after V lost 5 bases and J lost 7 bases. In germline, CDR1 is SEHNR, CDR2 FQNEAQ (reference sequence). CDR3 amino acids: CASSRRQGSEKLFF. The DNA for the CDR3 is TGTGCCAGCAGCCGCCGACAGGGAAGTGAAAAACTGTTTTTT.

By sample share, this clone is medium-sized. J is TRBJ1-1 and V is TRBV15, with D hard to call. Trimming cost V 0 bases and J 3 bases, with 5 bases left between them. CDR3 size: 13 residues. Germline assignment: CDR1 LNHNV and CDR2 YYDKDF (reference sequence). DNA for the CDR3: TGTGCCACCAGCAGAGATCAGTACACTGAAGCTTTCTTT. Translation: CATSRDQYTEAFF.

The table lists this clone with a few counts. J is TRBJ2-7 and V is TRBV6-4; TRBD2 aligns across 8 bases. Looked up from germline, CDR1 is MRHNA and CDR2 is SNTAGT. The CDR3 is made up of 15 amino acids. With 8 bases clipped from V and 3 bases from J, the junction kept 12 bases outside the gene matches. The CDR3 DNA follows: TGTGCCAGCCAGCCCCCGGGACTAGGCCACTACGAGCAGTACTTC. It encodes CASQPPGLGHYEQYF.

The genes are TRBV20-1 and TRBJ2-3; D gene uncertain. The V end lost 5 bases, the J end lost 3 bases, and 15 bases lay between the germline ends. CDR3 length equals 14 residues. Germline-derived CDR1 and CDR2 are DFQATT and SNEGSKA (reference sequence). The CDR3 reads CSAEDRLSTDTQYF. CDR3 sequence (DNA): TGCAGTGCTGAGGACCGTTTAAGTACAGATACGCAGTATTTT.

This clone was observed at least ten times. The V call is TRBV7-9, the J call TRBJ2-1; 9 bases fit TRBD2. This CDR3 spans 17 amino acids. Trimming at V came to 5 bases and at J to 2 bases, leaving 10 bases not matched to a gene. Germline-derived CDR1 and CDR2 are SEHNR and FQNEAQ (reference sequence). CDR3 region: CASSPRRLAGTYNEQFF. CDR3 in DNA: TGTGCCAGCAGCCCTCGAAGGCTAGCGGGAACCTACAATGAGCAGTTCTTC.

This clone appeared a few times. J is TRBJ2-7 and V is TRBV27; D may be TRBD1 (5 bases). The CDR3 contains 14 residues. Trimming pared 4 bases from V and 2 bases from J, leaving 12 bases between. Germline V gene lookup returns CDR1 MNHEY and CDR2 SMNVEV (reference sequence). CDR3 in DNA: TGTGCCAGCAGTTCCACCGACAGCACCTACGAGCAGTACTTC. Protein sequence: CASSSTDSTYEQYF.

This clone was recorded many times. This may arise from a read error, as a much more abundant clone is one base away. Other DNA sequences from this sample encode an identical CDR3 as well. This chain joins TRBV10-3 and TRBJ1-1; TRBD1 agrees at 10 bases. The germline V gene has CDR1 ENHRY and CDR2 SYGVKD. This CDR3 region has 15 residues. The V and J ends lost 2 bases and 10 bases, in that order; junction bases with no gene match: 10. CDR3 sequence (DNA): TGTGCCATCAGTGAGCAGGACAGGGGGAACCTTGGAGCTTTCTTT. Residues: CAISEQDRGNLGAFF.

This clone was seen once. This chain connects TRBV6-5 to TRBJ2-1; TRBD2 might be the D (6 bases). Germline V gene sequence: CDR1 MNHEY, CDR2 SVGAGI. The CDR3 covers 15 residues. V gave up 0 bases and J gave up 2 bases, with 8 bases separating them. The CDR3 coding sequence is TGTGCCAGCAGTTACTCTCCGGGAGCCTACAATGAGCAGTTCTTC. Residues: CASSYSPGAYNEQFF.

This rearrangement joins TRBV4-2 to TRBJ1-6; the D gene is possibly TRBD1 (6 bases). This CDR3 region has 15 residues. The germline V and J ends were trimmed by 4 bases and 9 bases, with 16 bases remaining between them. Germline CDR1 reads LGHNA; CDR2 reads YNFKEQ. CDR3 sequence reads: CASSPSHREGSPLHF. In DNA, the CDR3 is TGTGCCAGCAGCCCTAGTCACAGGGAGGGTTCACCCCTCCACTTT.

In this sample, this clone turned up many times. Other DNA sequences in the sample encode the same CDR3. The chain recombines TRBV27 with TRBJ2-3; 8 bases agree with TRBD1. V lost 4 bases and J lost 3; bases outside the gene matches: 6. CDR3 length equals 15 residues. The germline V gene encodes CDR1 MNHEY and CDR2 SMNVEV (reference sequence). The CDR3 loop reads CASSSDRVGTDTQYF. CDR3 DNA: TGTGCCAGCAGTTCGGACAGGGTCGGGACAGATACGCAGTATTTT.

Ten or more counts support this clone. The gene calls are TRBV11-2 and TRBJ2-1; D may match TRBD1 or TRBD2 (5 bases each). Trimming shortened V by 6 bases and J by 9 bases, and 21 bases separated the two germline ends. This CDR3 contains 15 residues. CDR1 and CDR2 (germline): SGHAT, FQNNGV. The CDR3 DNA reads TGTGCCAGCAGGTCAGGGATTTTTGGGCTAGCTGAGCAGTTCTTC. Translating it yields CASRSGIFGLAEQFF.

The gene calls are TRBV19 and TRBJ1-3; the D is unclear. The CDR3 is 14 amino acids. Trimming pared 8 bases from V and 1 base from J, leaving 12 bases between. Per germline, CDR1 LNHDA and CDR2 SQIVND (reference sequence). CDR3 sequence (DNA): TGTGCCAGTGAAGGATGGGCGTCTGGAAACACCATATATTTT. Its translation is CASEGWASGNTIYF.

By share, this clone ranks as medium-sized. The chain is built from TRBV25-1 and TRBJ2-3; D call uncertain. Per the germline V gene, CDR1 is MGHDK and CDR2 is SYGVNS. This CDR3 has 16 amino acids. V was clipped by 2 bases and J by 4 bases, with 16 bases between them. The CDR3 DNA is TGTGCCAGCAGTGAAGATGTGGGCAAGGGCCCAGATACGCAGTATTTT. This sequence encodes CASSEDVGKGPDTQYF.

This clone showed up many times. The chain recombines TRBV5-6 with TRBJ1-4; 7 positions match TRBD1. Germline V CDR1 and CDR2: SGHDT, YYEEEE. This CDR3 region has 17 residues. V was clipped by 5 bases and J by 2 bases; unmatched bases: 12. The CDR3 DNA reads as TGTGCCAGCAGTTATCTTCAGGGGGGTACGACTAATGAAAAACTGTTTTTT. It codes for CASSYLQGGTTNEKLFF.

This clone was counted ten times or more. The V gene is TRBV25-1, the J gene TRBJ2-5; 15 bases agree with TRBD2. V shed 7 bases and J 2 bases; nucleotides not matched to a gene: 14. CDR1 and CDR2 (germline): MGHDK, SYGVNS. This CDR3 has 19 residues. The CDR3 loop reads CASTAGLAGGPLRQETQYF. The CDR3 DNA reads TGTGCCAGCACCGCCGGACTAGCGGGAGGGCCGTTGAGACAAGAGACCCAGTACTTC.

The rearrangement uses TRBV5-1 and TRBJ2-2; 7 nucleotides match TRBD2. This CDR3 is built from 14 residues. CDR1 SGHRS and CDR2 YFSETQ come from the germline V gene. After removal of 1 base from V and 8 bases from J, the junction contained 5 bases not matched to a gene. In nucleotides, the CDR3 is TGCGCCAGCAGCTTGACTAGCGTCGCGGGGGAGCTGTTTTTT. It yields the protein CASSLTSVAGELFF.

There are a few counts of this clone. The rearrangement uses TRBV10-3 and TRBJ2-1; 12 bases are a match to TRBD2. CDR1 and CDR2 from the germline V gene are ENHRY and SYGVKD. The CDR3 is 17 residues long. With 0 bases clipped from V and 8 bases from J, the junction kept 8 bases outside the gene matches. The CDR3 DNA reads as TGTGCCATCAGTGAGTCTTTAACTAGCGGGAGGTGGCATGAGCAGTTCTTC. It yields the protein CAISESLTSGRWHEQFF.

The J gene is TRBJ2-7, the V gene TRBV20-1; no reliable D call. Germline-derived CDR1 and CDR2 are DFQATT and SNEGSKA (reference sequence). V gave up 4 bases and J gave up 1 base, with 8 bases separating them. This CDR3 spans 12 amino acids. The DNA for the CDR3 is TGCAGTGCTATTCACGGTTCCTACGAGCAGTACTTC. Its translation is CSAIHGSYEQYF.

There are many counts of this clone. The chain is built from TRBV6-1 and TRBJ2-6; D uncertain. Per germline, CDR1 MNHNS and CDR2 SASEGT. The CDR3 extends over 16 amino acids. Trimming took off 6 bases at V and 0 bases at J, with 12 bases between the two ends. CDR3 amino acids: CASSPTLTSGANVLTF. The CDR3 DNA sequence: TGTGCCAGCAGCCCCACGTTGACCTCTGGGGCCAACGTCCTGACTTTC.

V is TRBV29-1 and J is TRBJ2-3; D unclear. Germline-derived CDR1 and CDR2 are SQVTM and ANQGSEA. The CDR3 is 13 residues long. V was shortened by 0 bases and J by 2 bases, with 6 bases between the two germline ends. DNA of the CDR3: TGCAGCGTTGAAGAAGTCAACACAGATACGCAGTATTTT. Translated: CSVEEVNTDTQYF.

This clone has at least ten counts. This chain uses TRBV5-4 with TRBJ1-1; 10 nucleotides line up with TRBD1. The J segment lost 5 bases and the V segment lost 4 bases, leaving 5 bases of the junction unmatched. There are 14 residues in the CDR3. The V gene's germline CDR1 is SGHNT and CDR2 YYREEE (reference sequence). The CDR3 protein is CASSSGTGVTEAFF. For the CDR3, the DNA is TGTGCCAGCAGCAGCGGGACAGGGGTTACTGAAGCTTTCTTT.

This clone was picked up one time. The rearrangement uses TRBV19 and TRBJ2-6, with TRBD1 identical over 9 bases. Trimming at V came to 0 bases and at J to 0 bases, leaving 9 bases not matched to a gene. Germline V lookup: CDR1 LNHDA, CDR2 SQIVND (reference sequence). This CDR3 region has 20 residues. CDR3 sequence reads: CASSIESGTGLNSGANVLTF. CDR3 nucleotides: TGTGCCAGTAGTATAGAATCCGGGACAGGGCTTAACTCTGGGGCCAACGTCCTGACTTTC.

This clone was picked up many times. The CDR3 loop is CASSEGPRNYEQYF. The CDR3 DNA is TGTGCCAGCAGTGAGGGGCCGCGAAACTACGAGCAGTACTTC. This sequence joins TRBV2 and TRBJ2-7; D possibly corresponds to TRBD1 (5 bases). The CDR3 is 14 amino acids. Germline V lookup: CDR1 SNHLY, CDR2 FYNNEI. Trimming shortened V by 3 bases and J by 3 bases, and 12 bases separated the two germline ends. The variable domain in full, completed from reference TRBV2 and TRBJ2-7, reads EPEVTQTPSHQVTQMGQEVILRCVPISNHLYFYWYRQILGQKVEFLVSFYNNEISEKSEIFDDQFSVERPDGSNFTLKIRSTKLEDSAMYFCASSEGPRNYEQYFGPGTRLTVT.

Of note for this clone: The missing conserved phenylalanine or tryptophan at the end of this CDR3 makes a read error likely. The CDR3 nucleotides read TGTGCCAGCAGAACGGGACTAGCGGGAGTCGAGCAGTACTCC. As protein: CASRTGLAGVEQYS. The V and J genes are TRBV11-2 and TRBJ2-7; TRBD2 agrees at 14 bases. This CDR3 comprises 14 residues. CDR1 is SGHAT, CDR2 FQNNGV, per germline. Trimming at V came to 6 bases and at J to 6 bases, leaving 4 bases not matched to a gene.